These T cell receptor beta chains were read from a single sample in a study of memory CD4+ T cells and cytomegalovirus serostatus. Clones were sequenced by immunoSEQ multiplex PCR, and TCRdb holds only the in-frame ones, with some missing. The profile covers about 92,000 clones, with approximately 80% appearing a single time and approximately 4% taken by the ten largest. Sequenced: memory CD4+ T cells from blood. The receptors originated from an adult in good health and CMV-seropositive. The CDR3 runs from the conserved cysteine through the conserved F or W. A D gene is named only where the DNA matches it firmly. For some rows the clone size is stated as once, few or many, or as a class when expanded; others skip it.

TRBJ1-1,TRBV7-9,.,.,TGTGCCAGCAGCCACCCCCCGGAGGTCACTGAAGCTTTCTTT,CASSHPPEVTEAFF
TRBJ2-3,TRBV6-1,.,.,TGTGCCGCTAGGGAACTCACAGATACGCAGTATTTT,CAARELTDTQYF
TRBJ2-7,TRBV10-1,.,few,TGCGCCAGCAGTGAGTTTTCAGGGGTTGACGAGCAGTACTTC,CASSEFSGVDEQYF
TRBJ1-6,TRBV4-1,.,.,TGCGCCAGCAGCCTCTTCCCCCAGACAGCAAATTCACCCCTCCACTTT,CASSLFPQTANSPLHF
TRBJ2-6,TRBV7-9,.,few,TGTGCCAGCAGCCCCGACTCTGGGGCCAACGTCCTGACTTTC,CASSPDSGANVLTF
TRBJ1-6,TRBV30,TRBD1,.,TGTGCCTGGACTCTTGCCGGGACAGGGGTAAATTCACCCCTCCACTTT,CAWTLAGTGVNSPLHF
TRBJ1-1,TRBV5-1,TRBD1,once,TGCGCCAGCAGCTCTTTGACAGGGGGCACTGAAGCTTTCTTT,CASSSLTGGTEAFF
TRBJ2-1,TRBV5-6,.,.,TGTGCCAGCAGCTTCTTTAATGAGCAGTTCTTC,CASSFFNEQFF
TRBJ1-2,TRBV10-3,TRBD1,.,TGTGCCATCGGGGCCAGGGGGGAAGGCTACACCTTC,CAIGARGEGYTF
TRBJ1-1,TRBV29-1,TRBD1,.,TGCAGCGCCGGAGGACAGGGGAACACTGAAGCTTTCTTT,CSAGGQGNTEAFF
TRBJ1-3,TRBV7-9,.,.,TGTGCCAGCAGCTTCGGCCAGGGAAACACCATATATTTT,CASSFGQGNTIYF
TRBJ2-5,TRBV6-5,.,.,TGTGCCAGCAGTTACGAGCGAGTAGAGACCCAGTACTTC,CASSYERVETQYF
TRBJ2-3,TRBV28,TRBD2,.,TGTGCCAGCAGCTTAGGGACTAGCGGACTTAGCACAGATACGCAGTATTTT,CASSLGTSGLSTDTQYF
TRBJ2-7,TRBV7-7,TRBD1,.,TGTGCTAGCAGCTTGGACAGGGGGCATGAGCAGTACTTC,CASSLDRGHEQYF
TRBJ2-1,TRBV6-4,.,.,TGTGCCAGCAGACCCCAGGGGGGCAATGAGCAGTTCTTC,CASRPQGGNEQFF
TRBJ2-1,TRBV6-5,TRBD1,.,TGTGCCAGCAGACAGACAGGGAACAATGGGCAGTTCTTC,CASRQTGNNGQFF
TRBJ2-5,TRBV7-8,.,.,TGTGCCAGCAGCCAATCTAGGGAATGGAAGACCCAGTACTTC,CASSQSREWKTQYF
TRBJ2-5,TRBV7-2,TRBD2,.,TGTGCCAGCAGCTCCGGGTGGGAGGGCTGGCAAGAGACCCAGTACTTC,CASSSGWEGWQETQYF
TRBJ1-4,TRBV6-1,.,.,TGTGCCAGCAGTGAGGGGCGTTATGAAAAACTGTTTTTT,CASSEGRYEKLFF
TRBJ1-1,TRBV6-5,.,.,TGTGCCAGCAGTTGGGGGACGTCCACTGAAGCTTTCTTT,CASSWGTSTEAFF
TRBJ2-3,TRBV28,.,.,TGTGCCAGCAGCCCTGGACGGTTAGATACGCAGTATTTT,CASSPGRLDTQYF
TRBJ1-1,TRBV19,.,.,TGTGCCAGTAGTCCTTCCCCGGGACACTTGGCCACTGAAGCTTTCTTT,CASSPSPGHLATEAFF